The 11 T cell receptor beta chains below come from one sample, sequenced in a study of somatic mutations in cytotoxic T cells in rheumatoid arthritis. Method: immunoSEQ multiplex PCR; TCRdb's copy keeps in-frame clones and lacks some. The sample lists about 7,100 clones, roughly 77% occurring once. Sequenced sample: CD8+ T cells sorted from blood. The receptor source for this set is an adult with rheumatoid arthritis.

CDR3 loop: CASSQDRGRQPQHF. As DNA, the CDR3 is TGTGCCAGCAGCCAAGACAGGGGGCGTCAGCCCCAGCATTTT. The J gene is TRBJ1-5, the V gene TRBV11-3, with 10 positions matching TRBD1. CDR3 size: 14 residues. Germline V gene sequence: CDR1 SGHNT, CDR2 YENEEA. Losses at the gene ends were 5 bases for V and 6 bases for J; bases not matched to a gene: 4. Drawing the rest from reference TRBV11-3 and TRBJ1-5, the complete variable domain is EAGVVQSPRYKIIEKKQPVAFWCNPISGHNTLYWYLQNLGQGPELLIRYENEEAVDDSQLPKDRFSAERLKGVDSTLKIQPAELGDSAVYLCASSQDRGRQPQHFGDGTRLSIL.

The sample holds a few counts of this clone. The chain uses TRBV18 and TRBJ1-1; D is uncertain. The CDR3 spans 13 residues. Germline CDR1 reads KGHSH; CDR2 reads LQKENI. Trimming pared 3 bases from V and 3 bases from J, leaving 8 bases between. CDR3 sequence: CASSPFTDTEAFF. CDR3 in DNA: TGTGCCAGCTCACCTTTTACAGACACTGAAGCTTTCTTT.

The gene calls are TRBV27 and TRBJ2-4; D is undetermined. This CDR3 has 15 residues. V was clipped by 0 bases and J by 3 bases, with 9 bases between them. Germline assignment: CDR1 MNHEY and CDR2 SMNVEV (reference sequence). The chain's CDR3 is CASSLSGLVKNIQYF. The CDR3 DNA sequence: TGTGCCAGCAGTTTATCTGGGTTAGTCAAAAACATTCAGTACTTC.

V is TRBV28 and J is TRBJ1-5; D is unresolved. CDR3 length: 13 amino acids. CDR1 and CDR2 from the germline V gene are MDHEN and SYDVKM. The V and J ends lost 5 bases and 5 bases respectively, with 10 bases between them. CDR3 region: CASSRPGDQPQHF. DNA for the CDR3: TGTGCCAGCAGTCGACCCGGGGATCAGCCCCAGCATTTT.

The CDR3 loop reads CASRGGQGVKNTQYF. The CDR3 nucleotides are TGTGCCAGCAGAGGGGGACAGGGAGTTAAGAATACGCAGTATTTT. The V call is TRBV6-6, the J call TRBJ2-3, with 9 positions matching TRBD1. The CDR3 spans 15 residues. Germline V gives CDR1 MNHNY, CDR2 SVGAGI (reference sequence). Unmatched junction bases numbered 11, after V lost 6 bases and J lost 7 bases.

The V and J genes are TRBV7-9 and TRBJ2-7; 8 positions agree with TRBD1. In germline, CDR1 is SEHNR, CDR2 FQNEAQ (reference sequence). The J segment lost 2 bases and the V segment lost 5 bases, leaving 8 bases of the junction unmatched. The CDR3 length is 15 residues. The CDR3: CASSPRGHAPYEQYF. Here the CDR3 DNA reads TGTGCCAGCAGCCCCAGGGGGCACGCGCCCTACGAGCAGTACTTC.

The chain couples TRBV9 to TRBJ2-7, with D tentatively TRBD1 (6 bases). The CDR3 has 14 residues. Trimming took off 2 bases at V and 1 base at J, with 10 bases between the two ends. Germline CDR1 reads SGDLS; CDR2 reads YYNGEE. The CDR3 DNA reads as TGTGCCAGCAGCGTTGACAGGTCATCCTACGAGCAGTACTTC. Translation gives CASSVDRSSYEQYF.

The chain uses TRBV9 and TRBJ1-4, with unresolved D. In germline, CDR1 is SGDLS, CDR2 YYNGEE. The V gene lost 0 bases and the J gene lost 3 bases, with 6 bases spanning the gap. This CDR3 spans 14 amino acids. The CDR3 is CASSVEAANEKLFF. Here the CDR3 DNA reads TGTGCCAGCAGCGTAGAGGCAGCTAATGAAAAACTGTTTTTT.

The chain combines TRBV9 with TRBJ1-1; 10 bases match TRBD1. V was pared by 3 bases and J by 4 bases, with 3 bases of the junction left unmatched. This CDR3 spans 14 amino acids. CDR1 is SGDLS and CDR2 is YYNGEE in the germline V gene. In DNA, the CDR3 is TGTGCCAGCAGCGGACAGGGGGCAGGCACTGAAGCTTTCTTT. Its protein product is CASSGQGAGTEAFF.

This clone was counted a few times. The rearrangement uses TRBV5-6 and TRBJ1-6; D uncertain. Germline V CDR1 and CDR2: SGHDT, YYEEEE. Trimming cost V 0 bases and J 12 bases, with 13 bases left between them. The CDR3 sequence is 14 residues long. The CDR3 sequence: CASSLATTWGPLHF. DNA of the CDR3: TGTGCCAGCAGCTTGGCCACGACCTGGGGACCCCTCCACTTT.

The CDR3: CASSWGGEGNEQFF. The DNA for the CDR3 is TGTGCCAGCAGTTGGGGGGGCGAGGGGAATGAGCAGTTCTTC. The chain joins TRBV27 to TRBJ2-1, with D tentatively TRBD2 (7 bases). V lost 4 bases and J 7 bases, leaving 14 bases between the germline ends. The CDR3 has 14 amino acids. The germline V gene encodes CDR1 MNHEY and CDR2 SMNVEV (reference sequence).